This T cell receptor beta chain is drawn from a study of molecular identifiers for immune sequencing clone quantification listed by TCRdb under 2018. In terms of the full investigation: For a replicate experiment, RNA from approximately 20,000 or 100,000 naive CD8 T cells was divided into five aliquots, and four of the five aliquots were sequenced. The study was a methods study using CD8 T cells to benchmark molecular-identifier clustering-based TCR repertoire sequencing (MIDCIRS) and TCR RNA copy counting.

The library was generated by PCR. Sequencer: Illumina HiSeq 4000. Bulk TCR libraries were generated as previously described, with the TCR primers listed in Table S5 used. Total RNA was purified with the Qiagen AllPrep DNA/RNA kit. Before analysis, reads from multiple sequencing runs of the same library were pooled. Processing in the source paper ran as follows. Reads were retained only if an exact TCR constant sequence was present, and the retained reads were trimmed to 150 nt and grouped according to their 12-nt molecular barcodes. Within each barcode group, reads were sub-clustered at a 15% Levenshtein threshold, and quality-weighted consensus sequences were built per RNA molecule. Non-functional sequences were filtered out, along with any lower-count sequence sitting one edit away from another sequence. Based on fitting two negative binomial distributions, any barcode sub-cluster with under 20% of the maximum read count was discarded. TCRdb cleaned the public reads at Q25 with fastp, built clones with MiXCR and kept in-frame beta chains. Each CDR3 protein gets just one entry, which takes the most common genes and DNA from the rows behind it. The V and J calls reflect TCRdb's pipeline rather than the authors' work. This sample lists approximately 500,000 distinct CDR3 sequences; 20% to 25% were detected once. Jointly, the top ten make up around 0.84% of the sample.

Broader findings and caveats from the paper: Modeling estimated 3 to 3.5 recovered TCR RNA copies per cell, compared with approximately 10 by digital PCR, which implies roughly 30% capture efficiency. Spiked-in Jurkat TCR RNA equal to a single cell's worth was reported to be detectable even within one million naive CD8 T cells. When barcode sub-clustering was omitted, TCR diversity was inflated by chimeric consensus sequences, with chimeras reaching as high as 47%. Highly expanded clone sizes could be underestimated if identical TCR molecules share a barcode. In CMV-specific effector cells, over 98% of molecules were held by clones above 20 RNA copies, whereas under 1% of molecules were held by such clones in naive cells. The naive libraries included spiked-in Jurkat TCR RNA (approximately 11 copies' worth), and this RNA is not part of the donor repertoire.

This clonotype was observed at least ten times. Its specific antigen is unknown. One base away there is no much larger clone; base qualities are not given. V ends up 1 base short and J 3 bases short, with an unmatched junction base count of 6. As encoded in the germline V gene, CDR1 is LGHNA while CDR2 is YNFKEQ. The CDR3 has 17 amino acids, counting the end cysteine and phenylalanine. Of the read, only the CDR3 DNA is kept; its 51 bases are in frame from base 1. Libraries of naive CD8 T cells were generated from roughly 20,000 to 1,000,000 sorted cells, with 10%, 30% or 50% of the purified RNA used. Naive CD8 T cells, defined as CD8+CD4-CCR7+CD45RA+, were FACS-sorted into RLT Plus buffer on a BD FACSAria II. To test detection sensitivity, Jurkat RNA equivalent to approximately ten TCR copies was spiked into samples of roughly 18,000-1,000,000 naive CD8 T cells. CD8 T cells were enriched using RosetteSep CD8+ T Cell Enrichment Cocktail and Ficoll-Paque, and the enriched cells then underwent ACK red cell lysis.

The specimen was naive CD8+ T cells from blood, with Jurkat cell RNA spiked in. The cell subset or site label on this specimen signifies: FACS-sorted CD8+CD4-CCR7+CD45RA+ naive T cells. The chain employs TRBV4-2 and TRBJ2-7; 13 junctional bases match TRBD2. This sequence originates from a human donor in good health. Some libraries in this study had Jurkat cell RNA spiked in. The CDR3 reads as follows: CASSQGLAGGLIYEQYF. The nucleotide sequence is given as TGTGCCAGCAGCCAAGGACTAGCGGGAGGCCTGATCTACGAGCAGTACTTC.